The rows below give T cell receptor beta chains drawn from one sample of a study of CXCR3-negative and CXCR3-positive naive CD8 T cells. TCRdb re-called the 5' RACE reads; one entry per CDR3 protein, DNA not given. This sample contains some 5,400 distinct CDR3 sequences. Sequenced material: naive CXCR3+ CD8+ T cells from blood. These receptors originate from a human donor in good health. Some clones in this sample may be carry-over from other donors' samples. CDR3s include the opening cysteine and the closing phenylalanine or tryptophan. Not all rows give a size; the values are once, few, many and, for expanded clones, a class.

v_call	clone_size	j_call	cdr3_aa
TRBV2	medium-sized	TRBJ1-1	CASRKTGADTEAFF
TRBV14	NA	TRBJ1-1	CASAPGANTEAFF
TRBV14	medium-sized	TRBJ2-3	CASSPVQGLLTDTQYF
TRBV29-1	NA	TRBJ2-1	CSVGGDHEQFF
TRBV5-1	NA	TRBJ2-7	CASSPWDSQIYEQYF
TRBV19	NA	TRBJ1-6	CATETGAANSPLHF
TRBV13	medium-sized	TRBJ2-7	CASGGGTSGSYEQYF
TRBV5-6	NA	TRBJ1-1	CASSLLGFTEAFF
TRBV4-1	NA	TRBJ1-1	CASSPDRGWEDTEAFF
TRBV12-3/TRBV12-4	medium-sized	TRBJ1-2	CASIPDRNYGYTF
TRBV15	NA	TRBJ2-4	CATSRDPGEDIQYF
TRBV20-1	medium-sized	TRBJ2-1	CSASMAGLNEQFF
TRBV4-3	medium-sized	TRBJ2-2	CASSQDIRVYTNTGELFF
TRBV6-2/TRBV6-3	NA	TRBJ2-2	CASSYLRTSGSTGELFF
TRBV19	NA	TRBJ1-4	CASSTYRGTNEKLFF
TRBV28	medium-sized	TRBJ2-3	CASSLATSGGTDTQYF
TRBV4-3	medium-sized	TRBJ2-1	CASSGFVWATGAYNEQFF
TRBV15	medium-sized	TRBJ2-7	CATSRAGAVEQYF
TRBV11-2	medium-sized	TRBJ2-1	CASRSGTSGRYNEQFF
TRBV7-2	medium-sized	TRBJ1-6	CASSLTGQGGAPLHF
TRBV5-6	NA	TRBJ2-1	CASSSGTVAGLTELSYNEQFF
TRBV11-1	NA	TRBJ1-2	CASSEGGSYGYTF
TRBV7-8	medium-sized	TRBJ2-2	CASSGGDSLYTGELFF
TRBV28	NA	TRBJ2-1	CASTSSGSYNEQFF
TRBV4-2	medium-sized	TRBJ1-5	CASSQDGEFGQPQHF
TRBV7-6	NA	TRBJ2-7	CASSSTSGSYEQYF
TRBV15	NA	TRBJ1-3	CATSTRSSSGNTIYF
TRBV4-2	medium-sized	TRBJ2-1	CASSHASSGRADLNEQFF
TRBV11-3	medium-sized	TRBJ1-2	CASSLEGGSSHGYTF
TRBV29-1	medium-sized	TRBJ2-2	CSVDPGFGTGELFF
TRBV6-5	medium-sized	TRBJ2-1	CASSPGQTEQFF
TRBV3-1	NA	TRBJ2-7	CASSRPGTGSYEQYF
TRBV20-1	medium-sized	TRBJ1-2	CSARDRGHGYTF
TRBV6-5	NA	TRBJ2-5	CASRKGQGQETQYF
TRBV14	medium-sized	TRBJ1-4	CASSQGSNEKLFF
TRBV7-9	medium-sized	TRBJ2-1	CASSPGLRNEQFF
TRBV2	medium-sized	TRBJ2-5	CASSEGRGPQETQYF
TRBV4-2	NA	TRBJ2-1	CASSQEFGLAGGPRYEQFF
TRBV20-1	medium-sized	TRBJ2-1	CSAPSTSRRPGSEQFF
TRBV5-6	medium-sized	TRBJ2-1	CASSRQSSYNEQFF
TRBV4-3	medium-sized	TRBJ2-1	CASSQDLPAWNEQFF
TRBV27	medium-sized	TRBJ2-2	CASSPYGQGRDTGELFF
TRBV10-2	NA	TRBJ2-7	CASSETGSGSYEQYF